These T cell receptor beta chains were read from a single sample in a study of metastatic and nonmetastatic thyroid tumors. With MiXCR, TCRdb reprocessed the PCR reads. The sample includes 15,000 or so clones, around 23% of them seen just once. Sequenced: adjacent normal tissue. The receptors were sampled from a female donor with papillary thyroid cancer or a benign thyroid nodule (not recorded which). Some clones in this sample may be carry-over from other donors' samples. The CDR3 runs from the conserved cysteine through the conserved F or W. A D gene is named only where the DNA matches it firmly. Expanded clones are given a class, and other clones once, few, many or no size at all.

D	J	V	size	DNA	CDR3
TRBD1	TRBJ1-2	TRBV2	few	TGTGCCAGCAGTAAGACAGGGCGGAACTATGGCTACACCTTC	CASSKTGRNYGYTF
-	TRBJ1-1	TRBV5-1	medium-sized	TGCGCCAGCAGCTCTCAGGGGACCACTGAAGCTTTCTTT	CASSSQGTTEAFF
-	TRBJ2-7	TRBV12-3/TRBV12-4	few	TGTGCCAGCAGTTTAGGGTTGGAGTACGAGCAGTACTTC	CASSLGLEYEQYF
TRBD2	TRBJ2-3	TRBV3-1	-	TGTGCCAGCAGCCAGGGACTACTTACTTATCGGGGCACAGATACGCAGTATTTT	CASSQGLLTYRGTDTQYF
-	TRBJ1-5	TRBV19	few	TGTGCCAGTAGAGGACAACAGGCTAGCAATCAGCCCCAGCATTTT	CASRGQQASNQPQHF
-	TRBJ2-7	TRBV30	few	TGTGCCTGGAGCAAGGGACCGGGCCCAGCCTACGAGCAGTACTTC	CAWSKGPGPAYEQYF
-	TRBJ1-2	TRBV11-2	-	TGTGCCAGCAGCACGTATACAGGAGGGGATAGCTATGGCTACACCTTC	CASSTYTGGDSYGYTF
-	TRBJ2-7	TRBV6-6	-	TGTGCCAGCAGTTACTCGGGGGCGGACGAGCAGTACTTC	CASSYSGADEQYF
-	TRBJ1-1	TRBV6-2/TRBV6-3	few	TGTGCCAGCAGTTGGCCTAGGTTGATGAACACTGAAGCTTTCTTT	CASSWPRLMNTEAFF
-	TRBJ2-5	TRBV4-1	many	TGCGCCAGCAGCCAAGGGGGACTTTCAGAGACCCAGTACTTC	CASSQGGLSETQYF
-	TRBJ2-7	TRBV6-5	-	TGTGCCAGCAGTTACTCGGGCGGGATCTACGAGCAGTACTTC	CASSYSGGIYEQYF
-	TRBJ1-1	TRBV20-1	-	TGCAGTGCCTCTGTTGCCCCGGGACATCTGAACACTGAAGCTTTCTTT	CSASVAPGHLNTEAFF
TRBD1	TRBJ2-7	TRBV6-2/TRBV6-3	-	TGTGCCAGAAGTTACGCGGTCCGGACAGGGGGCTCCTACGAGCAGTACTTC	CARSYAVRTGGSYEQYF
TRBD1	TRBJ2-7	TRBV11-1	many	TGTGCCAGCAGCTTCGGGACAGGGTTACAAGAGCAGTACTTC	CASSFGTGLQEQYF
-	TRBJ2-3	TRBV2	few	TGTGCCAGCAGTGAATCGGGCAGTAGCACAGATACGCAGTATTTT	CASSESGSSTDTQYF
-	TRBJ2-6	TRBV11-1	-	TGTGCCAGCAGCTTAAACCGTAACTCTGGGGCCAACGTCCTGACTTTC	CASSLNRNSGANVLTF
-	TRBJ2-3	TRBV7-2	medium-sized	TGTGCCAGCAGCTTATCCGGGTATAACACAGATACGCAGTATTTT	CASSLSGYNTDTQYF
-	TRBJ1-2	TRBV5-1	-	TGCGCCAGCAGCTTGGCTACATACAACTATGGCTACACCTTC	CASSLATYNYGYTF
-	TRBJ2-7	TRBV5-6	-	TGTGCCAGCAGCATCCCATCTTCGAGGGGCGATGTAGAGCAGTACTTC	CASSIPSSRGDVEQYF
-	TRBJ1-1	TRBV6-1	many	TGTGCCAGCAGACAGGGAGTGAACACTGAAGCTTTCTTT	CASRQGVNTEAFF
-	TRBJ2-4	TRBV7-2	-	TGTGCCAGCAGCTTAGGGGGGGCAGCCAAAAACATTAAGTACTTC	CASSLGGAAKNIKYF
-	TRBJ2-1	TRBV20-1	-	TGCAGTGCTAGGCACGGGGAAGTCTACAATGAGCAGTTCTTC	CSARHGEVYNEQFF
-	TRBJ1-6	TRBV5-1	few	TGCGCCAGCAGCTTATTTCAGGGGAGCGTTTCACCCCTCCACTTT	CASSLFQGSVSPLHF
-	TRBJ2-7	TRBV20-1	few	TGCAGTGCTTTTCTCTTCGGGAGACCATACGAGCAGTACTTC	CSAFLFGRPYEQYF
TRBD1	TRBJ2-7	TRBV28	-	TGTGCCAGCAGTTTAGGGACAGTTGTTGACGAGCAGTACTTC	CASSLGTVVDEQYF
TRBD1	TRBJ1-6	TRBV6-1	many	TGTGCCAGCAGTATGGGGACAGGGAGGAATTCACCCCTCCACTTT	CASSMGTGRNSPLHF
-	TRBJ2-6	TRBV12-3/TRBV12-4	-	TGTGCCAGCAGTTTTAAAGGGTTGGCCAACGTCCTGACTTTC	CASSFKGLANVLTF
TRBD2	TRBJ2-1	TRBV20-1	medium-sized	TGCAGTGCTATAGGACTAGCGGGAGTTACCACTGAGCAGTTCTTC	CSAIGLAGVTTEQFF